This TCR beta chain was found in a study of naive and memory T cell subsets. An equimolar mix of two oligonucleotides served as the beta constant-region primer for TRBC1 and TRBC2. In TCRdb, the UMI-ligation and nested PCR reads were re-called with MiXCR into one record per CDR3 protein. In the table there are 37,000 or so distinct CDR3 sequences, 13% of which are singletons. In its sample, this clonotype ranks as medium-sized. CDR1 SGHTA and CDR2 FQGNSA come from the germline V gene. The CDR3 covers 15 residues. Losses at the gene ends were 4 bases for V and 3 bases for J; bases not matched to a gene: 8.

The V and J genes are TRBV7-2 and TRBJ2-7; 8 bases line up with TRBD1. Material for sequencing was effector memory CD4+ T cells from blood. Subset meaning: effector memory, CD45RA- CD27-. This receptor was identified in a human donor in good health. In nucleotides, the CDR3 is TGTGCCAGCAGCTCTCGGACAGGGAGAATCTACGAGCAGTACTTC. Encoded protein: CASSSRTGRIYEQYF.